This T cell receptor (beta chain) was sequenced for a study of OX40 agonist ivuxolimab in advanced cancers. General observations from the study: Relative to CD4+, CD8+ T cells held more expanded clones on average.

Using immunoSEQ multiplex PCR, the repertoire was profiled, and TCRdb retains in-frame clones only, with some absent. The sample has tens of thousands of clones, around 83% seen once. In the case of this clone: The antigen remains unidentified.

The CDR3 consists of 16 residues. Germline CDR1 reads MNHNY; CDR2 reads SVGAGI (reference sequence). The V gene lost 0 bases and the J gene lost 10 bases, with 16 bases spanning the gap. The rearrangement uses TRBV6-6 and TRBJ1-6, with D maybe TRBD1 (6 bases). This sequence originates from an adult with an advanced solid tumor such as melanoma, head and neck, liver or kidney cancer. Sequencing used CD4+ or CD8+ T cells sorted from blood, obtained in a trial of the OX40 agonist ivuxolimab. The CDR3 coding sequence is TGTGCCAGCAGTTACTCGTCCAGGGGAATAGGCTCACCCCTCCACTTT. As protein: CASSYSSRGIGSPLHF.